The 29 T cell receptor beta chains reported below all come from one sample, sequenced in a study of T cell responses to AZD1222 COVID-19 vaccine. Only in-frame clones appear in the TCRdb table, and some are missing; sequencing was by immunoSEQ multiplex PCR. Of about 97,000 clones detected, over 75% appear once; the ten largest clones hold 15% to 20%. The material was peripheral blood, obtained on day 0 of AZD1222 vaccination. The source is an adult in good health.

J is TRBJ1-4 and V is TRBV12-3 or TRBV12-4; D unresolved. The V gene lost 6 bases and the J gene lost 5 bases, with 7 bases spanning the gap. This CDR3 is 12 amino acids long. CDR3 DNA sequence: TGTGCCAGCAGATGGGTAAATGAAAAACTGTTTTTT. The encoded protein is CASRWVNEKLFF.

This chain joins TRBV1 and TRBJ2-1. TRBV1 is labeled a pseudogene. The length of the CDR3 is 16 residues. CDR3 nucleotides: TGCACCAGCAGCCCACGTTGGGGAAGGTCCTACAATGAGCAGTTCTTC. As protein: CTSSPRWGRSYNEQFF.

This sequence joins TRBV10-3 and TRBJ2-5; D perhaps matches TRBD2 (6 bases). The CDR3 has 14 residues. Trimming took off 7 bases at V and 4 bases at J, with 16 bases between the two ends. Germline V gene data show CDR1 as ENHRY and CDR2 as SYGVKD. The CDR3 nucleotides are TGTGCCATCAAGGCGGGAACTACGATAGAGACCCAGTACTTC. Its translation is CAIKAGTTIETQYF.

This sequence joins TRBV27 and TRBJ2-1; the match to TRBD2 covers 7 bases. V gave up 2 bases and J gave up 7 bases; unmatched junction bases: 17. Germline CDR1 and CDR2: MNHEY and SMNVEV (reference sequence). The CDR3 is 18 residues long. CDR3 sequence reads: CASSLNAPKAGAENEQFF. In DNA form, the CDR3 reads TGTGCCAGCAGTTTAAATGCGCCCAAGGCGGGAGCGGAGAATGAGCAGTTCTTC.

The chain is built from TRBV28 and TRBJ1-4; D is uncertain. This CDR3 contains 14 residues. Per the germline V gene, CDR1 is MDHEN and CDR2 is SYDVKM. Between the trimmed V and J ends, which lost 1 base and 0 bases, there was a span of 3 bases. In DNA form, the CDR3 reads TGTGCCAGCAGTTTATTCTCAACTAATGAAAAACTGTTTTTT. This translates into CASSLFSTNEKLFF.

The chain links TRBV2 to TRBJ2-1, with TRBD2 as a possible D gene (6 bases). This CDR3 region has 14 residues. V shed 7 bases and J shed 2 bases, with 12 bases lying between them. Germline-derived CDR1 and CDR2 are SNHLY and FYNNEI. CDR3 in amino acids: CASMEGGAYNEQFF. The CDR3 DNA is TGTGCCAGCATGGAGGGAGGTGCCTACAATGAGCAGTTCTTC. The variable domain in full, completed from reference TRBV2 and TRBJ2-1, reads EPEVTQTPSHQVTQMGQEVILRCVPISNHLYFYWYRQILGQKVEFLVSFYNNEISEKSEIFDDQFSVERPDGSNFTLKIRSTKLEDSAMYFCASMEGGAYNEQFFGPGTRLTVL.

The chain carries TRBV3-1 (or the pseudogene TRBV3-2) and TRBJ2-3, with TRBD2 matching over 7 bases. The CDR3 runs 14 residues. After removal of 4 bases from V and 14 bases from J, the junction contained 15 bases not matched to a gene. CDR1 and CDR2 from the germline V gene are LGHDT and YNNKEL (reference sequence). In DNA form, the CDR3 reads TGTGCCAGCAGCCCCCCTGGGGCGGGAGTTGGTCGGTATTTT. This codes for CASSPPGAGVGRYF.

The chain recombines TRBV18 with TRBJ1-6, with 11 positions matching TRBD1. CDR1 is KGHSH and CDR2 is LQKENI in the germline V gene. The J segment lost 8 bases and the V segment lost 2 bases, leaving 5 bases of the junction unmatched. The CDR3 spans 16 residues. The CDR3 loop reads CASSPGQGASDSPLHF. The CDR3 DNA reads TGTGCCAGCTCACCAGGACAGGGGGCATCGGATTCACCCCTCCACTTT.

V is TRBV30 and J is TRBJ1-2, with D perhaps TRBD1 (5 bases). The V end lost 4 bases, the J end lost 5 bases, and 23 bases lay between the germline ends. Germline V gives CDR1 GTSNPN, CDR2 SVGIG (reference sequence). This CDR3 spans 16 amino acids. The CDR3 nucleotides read TGTGCCTGGACAAAACCAAGGGACCTGTTTCGTTATGGCTACACCTTC. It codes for CAWTKPRDLFRYGYTF.

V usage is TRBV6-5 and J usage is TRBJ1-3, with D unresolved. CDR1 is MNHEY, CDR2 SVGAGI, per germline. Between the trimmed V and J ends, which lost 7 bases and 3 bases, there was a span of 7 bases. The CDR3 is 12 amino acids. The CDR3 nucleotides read TGTGCCAGCATGGCCGATGGAAACACCATATATTTT. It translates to CASMADGNTIYF.

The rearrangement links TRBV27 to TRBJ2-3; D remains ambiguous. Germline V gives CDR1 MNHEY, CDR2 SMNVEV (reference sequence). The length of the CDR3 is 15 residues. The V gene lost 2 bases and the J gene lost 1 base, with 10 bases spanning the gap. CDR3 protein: CASSLRSDGTDTQYF. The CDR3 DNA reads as TGTGCCAGCAGTTTACGGAGTGATGGCACAGATACGCAGTATTTT.

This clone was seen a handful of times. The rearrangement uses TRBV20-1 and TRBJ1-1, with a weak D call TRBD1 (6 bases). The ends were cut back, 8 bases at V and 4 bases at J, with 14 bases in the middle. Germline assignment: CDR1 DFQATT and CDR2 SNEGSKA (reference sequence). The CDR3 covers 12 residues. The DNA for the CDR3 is TGCAGTCCAAGTGAGGGGGGCACTGAAGCTTTCTTT. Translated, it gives CSPSEGGTEAFF.

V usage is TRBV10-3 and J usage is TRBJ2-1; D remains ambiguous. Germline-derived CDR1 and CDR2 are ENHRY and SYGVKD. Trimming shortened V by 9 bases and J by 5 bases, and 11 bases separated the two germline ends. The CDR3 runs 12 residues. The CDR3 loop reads CAISRQNNEQFF. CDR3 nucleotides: TGTGCCATTTCGCGGCAGAACAATGAGCAGTTCTTC.

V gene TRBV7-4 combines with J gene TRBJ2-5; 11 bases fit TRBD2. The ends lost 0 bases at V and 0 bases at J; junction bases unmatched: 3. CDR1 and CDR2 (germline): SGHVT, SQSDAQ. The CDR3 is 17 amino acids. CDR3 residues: CASSLALAGGNQETQYF. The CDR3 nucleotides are TGTGCCAGCAGCTTAGCGTTAGCGGGAGGGAACCAAGAGACCCAGTACTTC.

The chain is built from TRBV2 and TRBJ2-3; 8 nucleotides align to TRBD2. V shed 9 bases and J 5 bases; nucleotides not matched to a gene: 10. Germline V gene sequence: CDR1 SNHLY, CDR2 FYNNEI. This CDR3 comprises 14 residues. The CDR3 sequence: CASGGSGSKDTQYF. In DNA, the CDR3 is TGTGCCAGTGGGGGGAGCGGGAGTAAAGATACGCAGTATTTT.

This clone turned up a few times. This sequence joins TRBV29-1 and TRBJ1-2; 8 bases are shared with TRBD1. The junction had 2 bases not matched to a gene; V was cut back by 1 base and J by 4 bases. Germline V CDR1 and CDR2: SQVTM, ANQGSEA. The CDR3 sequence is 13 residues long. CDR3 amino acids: CSVEVGQGYGYTF. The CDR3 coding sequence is TGCAGCGTTGAAGTCGGACAGGGCTATGGCTACACCTTC.

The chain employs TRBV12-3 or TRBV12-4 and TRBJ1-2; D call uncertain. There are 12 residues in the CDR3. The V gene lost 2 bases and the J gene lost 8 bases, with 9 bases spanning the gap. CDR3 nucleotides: TGTGCCAGCAGTTTATACGTGGGGGGCTACACCTTC. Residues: CASSLYVGGYTF.

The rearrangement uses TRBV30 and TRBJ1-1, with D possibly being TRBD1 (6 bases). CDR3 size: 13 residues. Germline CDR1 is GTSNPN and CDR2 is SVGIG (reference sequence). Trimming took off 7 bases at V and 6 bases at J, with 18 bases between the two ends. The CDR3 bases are TGTGCCTTAAGGGGGGTTTACTTTGCTGAAGCTTTCTTT. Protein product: CALRGVYFAEAFF.

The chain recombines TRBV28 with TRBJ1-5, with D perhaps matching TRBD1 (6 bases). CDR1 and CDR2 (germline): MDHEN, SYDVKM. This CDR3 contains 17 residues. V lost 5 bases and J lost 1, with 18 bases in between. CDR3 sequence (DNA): TGTGCCAGCAGTCTAGTCGGGGGCGGGCTCAGCAATCAGCCCCAGCATTTT. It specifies CASSLVGGGLSNQPQHF.

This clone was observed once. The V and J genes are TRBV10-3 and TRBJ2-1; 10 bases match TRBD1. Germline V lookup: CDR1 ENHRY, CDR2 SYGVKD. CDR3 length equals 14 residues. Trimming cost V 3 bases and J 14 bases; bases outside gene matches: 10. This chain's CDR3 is CAISDENGGTGEFF. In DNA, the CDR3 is TGTGCCATCAGTGATGAGAACGGAGGGACAGGGGAGTTCTTC.

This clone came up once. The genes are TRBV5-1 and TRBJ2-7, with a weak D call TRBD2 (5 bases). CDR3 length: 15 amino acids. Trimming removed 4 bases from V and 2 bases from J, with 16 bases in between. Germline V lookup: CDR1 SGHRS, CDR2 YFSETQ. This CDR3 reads CASSPSGLLAYEQYF. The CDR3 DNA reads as TGCGCCAGCAGCCCGTCCGGACTCTTAGCCTACGAGCAGTACTTC.

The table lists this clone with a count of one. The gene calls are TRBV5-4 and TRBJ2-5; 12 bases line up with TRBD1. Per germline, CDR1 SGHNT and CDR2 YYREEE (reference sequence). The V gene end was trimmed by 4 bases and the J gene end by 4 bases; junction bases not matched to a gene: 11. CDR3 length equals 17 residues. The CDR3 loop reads CASSVGTGGSLGETQYF. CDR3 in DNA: TGTGCCAGCAGCGTGGGGACAGGGGGCTCACTGGGAGAGACCCAGTACTTC.

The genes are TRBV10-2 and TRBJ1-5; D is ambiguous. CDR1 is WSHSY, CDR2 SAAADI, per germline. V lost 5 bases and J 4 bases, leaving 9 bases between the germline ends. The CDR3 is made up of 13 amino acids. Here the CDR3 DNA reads TGCGCCAGCAGTCAGATAGAAAATCAGCCCCAGCATTTT. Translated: CASSQIENQPQHF.

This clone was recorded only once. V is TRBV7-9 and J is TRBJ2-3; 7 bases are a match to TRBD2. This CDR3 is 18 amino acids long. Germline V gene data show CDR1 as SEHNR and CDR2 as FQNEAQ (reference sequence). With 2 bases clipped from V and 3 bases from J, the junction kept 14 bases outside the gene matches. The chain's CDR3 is CASSLRGSSVIWTDTQYF. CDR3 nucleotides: TGTGCCAGCAGCTTACGCGGGAGCTCTGTTATCTGGACAGATACGCAGTATTTT.

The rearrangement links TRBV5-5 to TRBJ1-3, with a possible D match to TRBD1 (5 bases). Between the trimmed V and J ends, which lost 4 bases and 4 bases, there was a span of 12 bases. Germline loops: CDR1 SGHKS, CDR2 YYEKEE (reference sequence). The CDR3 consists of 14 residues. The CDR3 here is CASSARDSGNTIYF. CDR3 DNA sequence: TGTGCCAGCAGCGCAAGGGACTCCGGAAACACCATATATTTT.

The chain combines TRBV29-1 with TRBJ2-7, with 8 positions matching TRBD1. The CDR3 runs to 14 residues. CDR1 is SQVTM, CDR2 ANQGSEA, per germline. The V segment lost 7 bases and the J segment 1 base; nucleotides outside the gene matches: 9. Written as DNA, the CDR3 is TGCAGCGCTAAATTACAGGGGGAGTCCTACGAGCAGTACTTC. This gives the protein CSAKLQGESYEQYF.

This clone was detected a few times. The CDR3 bases are TGTGCCAGCAGGGCAGGGAGAGCGGGTCAGCCCCAGCATTTT. Encoded protein: CASRAGRAGQPQHF. The chain links TRBV2 to TRBJ1-5, with D possibly matching TRBD1 (5 bases). The CDR3 runs 14 residues. Germline values: CDR1 SNHLY, CDR2 FYNNEI. Trimming took 6 bases from V and 6 from J, leaving 15 bases between them.

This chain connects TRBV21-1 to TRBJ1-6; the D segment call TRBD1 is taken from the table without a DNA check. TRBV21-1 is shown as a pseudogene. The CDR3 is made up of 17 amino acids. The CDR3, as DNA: TGTGCCAGCAGCAAAAGTTTGGGACAGGGAAAAGATTCACCCCTCCACTTT. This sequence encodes CASSKSLGQGKDSPLHF.

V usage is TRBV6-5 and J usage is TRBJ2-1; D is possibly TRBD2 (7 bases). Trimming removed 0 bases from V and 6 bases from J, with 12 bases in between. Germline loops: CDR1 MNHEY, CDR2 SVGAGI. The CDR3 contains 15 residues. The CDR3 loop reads CASSYSGEGGNEQFF. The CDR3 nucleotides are TGTGCCAGCAGTTACTCGGGGGAGGGGGGCAATGAGCAGTTCTTC.